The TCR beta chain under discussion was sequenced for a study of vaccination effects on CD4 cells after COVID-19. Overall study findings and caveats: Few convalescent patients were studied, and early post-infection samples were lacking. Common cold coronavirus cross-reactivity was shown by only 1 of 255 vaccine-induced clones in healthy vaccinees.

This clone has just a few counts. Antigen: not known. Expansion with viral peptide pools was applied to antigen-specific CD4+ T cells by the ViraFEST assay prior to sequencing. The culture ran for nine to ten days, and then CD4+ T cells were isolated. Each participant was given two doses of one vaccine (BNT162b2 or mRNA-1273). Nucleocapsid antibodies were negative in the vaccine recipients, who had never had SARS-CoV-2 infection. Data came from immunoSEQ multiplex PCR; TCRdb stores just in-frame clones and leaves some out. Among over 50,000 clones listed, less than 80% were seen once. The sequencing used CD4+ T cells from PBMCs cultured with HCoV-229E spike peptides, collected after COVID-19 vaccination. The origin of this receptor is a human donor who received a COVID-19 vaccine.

The CDR3 DNA is TGTGCCAGCAGCCTACAGACCTATAATTCACCCCTCCACTTT. Protein: CASSLQTYNSPLHF. V is TRBV4-2 and J is TRBJ1-6; D not resolved. The germline CDR1 and CDR2 sequences are LGHNA and YNFKEQ. This CDR3 contains 14 residues. Trimming shortened V by 4 bases and J by 2 bases, and 6 bases separated the two germline ends.